This record covers a single T cell receptor (beta chain). Germline V gene lookup returns CDR1 SQVTM and CDR2 ANQGSEA. This CDR3 comprises 14 residues. With 3 bases clipped from V and 5 bases from J, the junction kept 7 bases outside the gene matches. Participants' own reports of clinical history determined their cohort assignment. The data originate from a study of blood T cell repertoires in COVID-19. Study-level background: The cDNA or gDNA used as material had been derived from T cells, B-cell-depleted T cells, or PBMCs.

The data were produced by immunoSEQ multiplex PCR, yet TCRdb's version contains in-frame clones alone and is incomplete. Of over 150,000 clones listed, roughly 90% are singletons. Sequenced sample: PBMCs or T cells enriched from blood (not recorded which). This receptor was identified in a woman aged 30 to 39 who had recovered from COVID-19. The V call is TRBV29-1, the J call TRBJ1-1, with 9 bases identical to TRBD1. The CDR3 DNA follows: TGCAGCGTTGATGGACAGGGGACTGGGACTGAAGCTTTCTTT. This translates into CSVDGQGTGTEAFF.